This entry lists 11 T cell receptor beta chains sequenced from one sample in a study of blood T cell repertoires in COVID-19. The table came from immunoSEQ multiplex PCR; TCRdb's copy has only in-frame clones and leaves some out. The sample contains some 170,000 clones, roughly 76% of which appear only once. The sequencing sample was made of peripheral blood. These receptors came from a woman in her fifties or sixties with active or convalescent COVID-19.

The CDR3 is CASSHSGWPGELFF. The DNA for the CDR3 is TGTGCCAGTAGTCATAGCGGCTGGCCCGGGGAGCTGTTTTTT. The rearrangement uses TRBV19 and TRBJ2-2; D may be TRBD2 (6 bases). Germline values: CDR1 LNHDA, CDR2 SQIVND (reference sequence). V lost 5 bases and J lost 6, with 13 bases in between. The CDR3 covers 14 residues.

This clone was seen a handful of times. The CDR3 nucleotides read TGCGCCAGCAGCTTTAGGGGCGATAAGGGTGGCTACACCTTC. Protein sequence: CASSFRGDKGGYTF. This chain links TRBV5-1 with TRBJ1-2; TRBD1 is a possible D gene (5 bases). Germline CDR1 reads SGHRS; CDR2 reads YFSETQ. V was shortened by 2 bases and J by 7 bases, with 15 bases between the two germline ends. This CDR3 region has 14 residues.

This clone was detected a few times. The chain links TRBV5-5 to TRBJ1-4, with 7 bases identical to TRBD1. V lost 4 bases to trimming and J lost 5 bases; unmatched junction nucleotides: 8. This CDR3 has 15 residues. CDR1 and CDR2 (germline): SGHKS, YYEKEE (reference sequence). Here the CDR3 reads CASSAAGTVNEKLFF. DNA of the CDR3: TGTGCCAGCAGCGCAGCCGGGACAGTCAATGAAAAACTGTTTTTT. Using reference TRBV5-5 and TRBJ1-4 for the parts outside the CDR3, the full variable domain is DAGVTQSPTHLIKTRGQQVTLRCSPISGHKSVSWYQQVLGQGPQFIFQYYEKEERGRGNFPDRFSARQFPNYSSELNVNALLLGDSALYLCASSAAGTVNEKLFFGSGTQLSVL.

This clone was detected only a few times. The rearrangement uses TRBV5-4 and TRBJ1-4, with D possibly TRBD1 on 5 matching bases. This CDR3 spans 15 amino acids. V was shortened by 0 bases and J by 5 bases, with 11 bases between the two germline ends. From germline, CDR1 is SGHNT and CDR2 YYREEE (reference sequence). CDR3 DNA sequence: TGTGCCAGCAGCTTGGGTCAGGGTGGAAATGAAAAACTGTTTTTT. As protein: CASSLGQGGNEKLFF.

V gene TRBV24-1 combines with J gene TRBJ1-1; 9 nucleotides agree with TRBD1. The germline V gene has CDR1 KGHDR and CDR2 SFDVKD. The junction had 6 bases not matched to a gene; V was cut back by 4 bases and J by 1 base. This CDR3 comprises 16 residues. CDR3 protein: CATSERGTGKNTEAFF. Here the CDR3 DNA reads TGTGCCACCAGTGAGCGCGGGACAGGGAAGAACACTGAAGCTTTCTTT.

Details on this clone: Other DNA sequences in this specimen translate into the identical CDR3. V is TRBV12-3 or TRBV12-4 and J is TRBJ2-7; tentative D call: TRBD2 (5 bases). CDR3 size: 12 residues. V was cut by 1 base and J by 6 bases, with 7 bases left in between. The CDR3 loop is CASSLGGGEQYF. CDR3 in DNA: TGTGCCAGCAGTTTAGGAGGAGGCGAGCAGTACTTC.

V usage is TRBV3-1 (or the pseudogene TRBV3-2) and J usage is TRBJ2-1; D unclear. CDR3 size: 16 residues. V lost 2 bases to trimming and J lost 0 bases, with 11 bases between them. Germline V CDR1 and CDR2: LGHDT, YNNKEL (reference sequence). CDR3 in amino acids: CASSQPSWSSYNEQFF. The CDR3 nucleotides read TGTGCCAGCAGCCAACCGTCCTGGAGCTCCTACAATGAGCAGTTCTTC.

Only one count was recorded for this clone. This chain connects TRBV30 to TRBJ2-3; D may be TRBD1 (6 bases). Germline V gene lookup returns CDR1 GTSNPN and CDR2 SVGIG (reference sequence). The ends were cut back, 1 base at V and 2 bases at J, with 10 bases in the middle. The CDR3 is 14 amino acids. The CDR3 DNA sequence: TGTGCCTGGAGTGAAAGGGGGAACACAGATACGCAGTATTTT. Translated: CAWSERGNTDTQYF.

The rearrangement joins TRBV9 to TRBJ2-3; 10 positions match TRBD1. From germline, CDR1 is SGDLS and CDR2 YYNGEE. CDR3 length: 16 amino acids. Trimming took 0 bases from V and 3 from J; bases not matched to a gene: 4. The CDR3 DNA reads TGTGCCAGCAGCGTAGTAGGACAGGGGGATACAGATACGCAGTATTTT. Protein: CASSVVGQGDTDTQYF.

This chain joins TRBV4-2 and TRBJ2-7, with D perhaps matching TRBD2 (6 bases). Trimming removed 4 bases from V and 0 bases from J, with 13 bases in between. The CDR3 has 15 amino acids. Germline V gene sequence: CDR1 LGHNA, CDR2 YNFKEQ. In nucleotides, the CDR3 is TGTGCCAGCAGCCTGCTGGGGGAGGCCTCCTACGAGCAGTACTTC. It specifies CASSLLGEASYEQYF.

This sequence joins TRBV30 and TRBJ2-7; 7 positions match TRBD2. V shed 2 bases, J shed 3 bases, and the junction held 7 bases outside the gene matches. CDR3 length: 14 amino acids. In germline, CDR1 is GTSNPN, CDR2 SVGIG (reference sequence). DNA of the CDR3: TGTGCCTGGAGTAACGGCGGGGGTATCTACGAGCAGTACTTC. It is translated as CAWSNGGGIYEQYF. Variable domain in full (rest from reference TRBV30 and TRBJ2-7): SQTIHQWPATLVQPVGSPLSLECTVEGTSNPNLYWYRQAAGRGLQLLFYSVGIGQISSEVPQNLSASRPQDRQFILSSKKLLLSDSGFYLCAWSNGGGIYEQYFGPGTRLTVT.